The clone carrying this T cell receptor (beta chain) occurred many times. Its antigen remains unidentified. The data derive from a study of T cell repertoires in cytomegalovirus infection. Study details: Indications of both CMV infection and matching HLA type were provided by public TCR beta signatures. Broader study findings: There were HLA-C-restricted CMV-specific TCR beta clonotypes dominating the ex vivo response. CMV carriers having the relevant HLA were flagged by cumulative public TCR beta family frequency.

Via MiXCR, TCRdb re-called the reads, giving one row per CDR3 protein. This sample has approximately 180,000 distinct CDR3 sequences, with roughly 9% found just once. Sequencing input: PBMCs. The clonotype comes from a human donor in good health (CMV status not recorded). Some clones in this sample may be carry-over from other donors' samples.

Written as DNA, the CDR3 is TGTGCCAGCAGCCCGGGGACAGGGGGCGGAGGCTACACCTTC. Amino acid sequence: CASSPGTGGGGYTF. V is TRBV7-2 and J is TRBJ1-2; TRBD1 matches at 12 bases. The CDR3 extends over 14 amino acids. Losses at the gene ends were 5 bases for V and 8 bases for J; bases not matched to a gene: 6. The germline CDR1 and CDR2 sequences are SGHTA and FQGNSA.